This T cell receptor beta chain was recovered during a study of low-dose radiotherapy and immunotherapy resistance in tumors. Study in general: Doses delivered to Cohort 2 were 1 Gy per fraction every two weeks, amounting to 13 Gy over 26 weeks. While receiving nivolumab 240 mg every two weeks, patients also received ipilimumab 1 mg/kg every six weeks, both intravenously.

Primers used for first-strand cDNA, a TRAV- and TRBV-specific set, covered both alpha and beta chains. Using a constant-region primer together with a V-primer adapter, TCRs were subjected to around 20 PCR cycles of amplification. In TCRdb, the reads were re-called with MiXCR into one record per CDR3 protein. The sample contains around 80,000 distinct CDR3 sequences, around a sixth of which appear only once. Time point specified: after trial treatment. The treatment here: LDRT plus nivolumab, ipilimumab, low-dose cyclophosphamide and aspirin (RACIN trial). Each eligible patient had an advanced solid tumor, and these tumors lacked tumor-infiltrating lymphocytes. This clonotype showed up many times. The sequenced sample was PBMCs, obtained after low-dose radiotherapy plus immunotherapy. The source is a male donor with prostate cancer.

The CDR3 loop is CASSHLENTGELFF. The CDR3, as DNA: TGTGCCAGCAGCCACCTGGAGAACACCGGGGAGCTGTTTTTT. This sequence joins TRBV3-1 and TRBJ2-2, with D unresolved. From germline, CDR1 is LGHDT and CDR2 YNNKEL (reference sequence). Between the trimmed V and J ends, which lost 3 bases and 1 base, there was a span of 6 bases. The CDR3 covers 14 residues.